The 2 T cell receptor beta chains in this list originate from one sample, sequenced in a study of cytomegalovirus exposure and HLA in healthy donors. In the PCR, 60 Vbeta and 13 Jbeta primers were used. Data came from immunoSEQ multiplex PCR; TCRdb stores just in-frame clones and leaves some out. The sample lists some 150,000 clones; roughly 81% were seen once. Specimen: PBMCs. The receptors come from a woman younger than 30 in good health and CMV-seropositive.

Points on this clone: Its ends do not fully match the called genes, so a read error is possible. The chain links TRBV7-9 to TRBJ1-6, with D possibly matching TRBD1 (5 bases). The CDR3 runs to 17 residues. Germline CDR1 SEHNR, CDR2 FQNEAQ (reference sequence). DNA for the CDR3: TGTTCCAGCAGCTTAGTTTCCGCGGGGCAGCTCGGTTCACCCCTCCACTTT. It codes for CSSSLVSAGQLGSPLHF. Drawing the rest from reference TRBV7-9 and TRBJ1-6, the complete variable domain is DTGVSQNPRHKITKRGQNVTFRCDPISEHNRLYWYRQTLGQGPEFLTYFQNEAQLEKSRLLSDRFSAERPKGSFSTLEIQRTEQGDSAMYLCSSSLVSAGQLGSPLHFGNGTRLTVT.

The chain uses TRBV9 and TRBJ2-1, with 7 bases matching TRBD2. Trimming took 6 bases from V and 9 from J; bases not matched to a gene: 21. The CDR3 extends over 17 amino acids. Germline lookup yields CDR1 SGDLS and CDR2 YYNGEE. The CDR3 DNA is TGTGCCAGCACCATAGAGTCAGGTCGGGGGGTAATGGGTGAGCAGTTCTTC. Translated, it gives CASTIESGRGVMGEQFF.